The present T cell receptor (beta chain) was sequenced within a study of cytomegalovirus exposure and HLA in healthy donors. General study points: A cluster of highly shared sequence variants was likely a sequencing artifact.

Primers: 60 Vbeta forward and 13 Jbeta reverse. Measured with immunoSEQ multiplex PCR; TCRdb has only the in-frame clones, and not every one. The repertoire holds about 160,000 clones, roughly three quarters seen once, with roughly 9.7% in the top ten. With regard to this clone: What it binds is not known.

The sequenced material came from PBMCs. This clonotype originated in a man aged 18 to 30 in good health and CMV-seropositive.

CDR3 loop: CASSYVTGLNYGYTF. The CDR3 bases are TGTGCCAGCAGTTACGTCACAGGGCTCAACTATGGCTACACCTTC. The V and J genes are TRBV6-6 and TRBJ1-2, with D perhaps matching TRBD1 (6 bases). Trimming left V 2 bases short and J 2 bases short, with 12 bases between. This CDR3 region has 15 residues. Germline loops: CDR1 MNHNY, CDR2 SVGAGI (reference sequence).